The sequence of this TCR beta chain was determined in a study of shared clonotypes between healthy human individuals. Only one count was recorded for this clone. Its antigen is unidentified. This table comes from immunoSEQ multiplex PCR, and its TCRdb copy is limited to in-frame clones, with some not included. The table includes 330,000 or so clones, 70% to 75% detected once. Findings and caveats of the study: Sampling used blood alone; tissue repertoires probably differ.

With V trimmed by 4 bases and J by 9 bases, 2 bases remained unmatched. This CDR3 region has 13 residues. Germline V CDR1 and CDR2: WSHSY, SAAADI. The V call is TRBV10-2, the J call TRBJ2-2; 10 positions agree with TRBD1. Source material: memory CD4+ T cells sorted from blood. Sample subset: CD45RA-negative fraction. The receptor was derived from a man younger than 40 in good health. Written as DNA, the CDR3 is TGCGCCAGCAGTGGACAGGGGGCCTGGGAGCTGTTTTTT. This gives the protein CASSGQGAWELFF.